The sequence of this T cell receptor beta chain was determined in a study of post-analysis software for immune sequencing data. Study summary: Patients with relapsing-remitting, secondary progressive and progressive-relapsing multiple sclerosis courses were all represented.

This clonotype showed up just a few times. Its antigen is still unknown. Compared with germline, one end of the junction differs, possibly owing to a read error. CDR3 length: 15 amino acids. The germline V gene has CDR1 LGHNA and CDR2 YNFKEQ. Study-level results: Four or five TRBV segments (TRBV5-6, TRBV5-1 and TRBV20-1 among them) occurred more frequently in patients than in controls.

Unique molecular identifiers were built into the TCR beta cDNA libraries. TCRdb passed the PCR reads through MiXCR, listing each CDR3 protein once. The sample has about 620,000 distinct CDR3 sequences; around 47% are singletons. Sequenced input: blood. This clonotype originated in a girl between 10 and 17 years old with multiple sclerosis. This sequence joins TRBV4-2 and TRBJ2-7; 10 nucleotides match TRBD1. The CDR3 bases are TGCGCCAGCAGCCAAGCAGGGACAGGGGCCTACGAGCAGTACTTC. This codes for CASSQAGTGAYEQYF.